This T cell receptor (beta chain) appears in the sequencing data of a study of cytomegalovirus exposure and HLA in healthy donors. Germline V gene sequence: CDR1 SGHDN, CDR2 FVKESK. The CDR3 loop spans 15 amino acids. The V and J ends lost 4 bases and 4 bases respectively, with 14 bases between them. This clone has only a few counts. Antigen: not known. The PCR ran on 60 Vbeta and 13 Jbeta primers. Produced via immunoSEQ multiplex PCR; TCRdb's table is partial and in-frame only. The table lists more than 95,000 clones, roughly 80% of them singletons, with more than 3% in the top ten. Whole-study results and caveats: Accurate prediction of most subjects' HLA-A and HLA-B alleles from TCR beta sequences was reported. Presence/absence analysis assumed near-uniform sequencing depth across donors. Relative to equally common others, HLA-associated TCR beta chains showed greater clonal expansion in a later analysis.

V usage is TRBV14 and J usage is TRBJ2-1; D may be TRBD1 (6 bases). Source material: PBMCs. The receptor's source is a man aged 18 to 29 in good health and CMV-seropositive. CDR3 sequence: CASSLPGVGYNEQFF. CDR3 coding DNA: TGTGCCAGCAGCCTACCAGGGGTCGGGTACAATGAGCAGTTCTTC.